This section outlines one TCR beta chain sequence together with its context. Its antigen is not known. Some clones are missing from TCRdb's copy, which holds only in-frame ones; the method was immunoSEQ multiplex PCR. The sample includes roughly 64,000 clones, under 95% of them seen just once. Per germline, CDR1 WNHNN and CDR2 SYGVQD (reference sequence). The CDR3 has 12 residues. Trimming stripped 3 bases from V and 5 bases from J, with 5 bases between. These data belong to a study of OX40 agonist ivuxolimab in advanced cancers. The wider study: Among those enrolled, mean age was roughly 55 years (range roughly 23 to 79) and approximately 80% were male. Partial responses were seen in three patients, one with hepatocellular carcinoma and two with cutaneous melanoma.

General observations from the study: Clonal expansion by week 6 occurred in CD4+ and CD8+ blood T cells (at 0.1 to 3.0 mg/kg).

The investigators sampled blood at baseline, at cycle 4 day 1, and at cycle 7 day 1. The rearrangement uses TRBV10-1 and TRBJ1-5; D is unclear. The TCR originated in an adult with an advanced solid tumor such as melanoma, head and neck, liver or kidney cancer. The sequenced sample was CD4+ or CD8+ T cells sorted from blood, obtained in a trial of the OX40 agonist ivuxolimab. The CDR3 spells CASSDGDQPQHF. The CDR3 DNA reads TGCGCCAGCAGTGACGGGGATCAGCCCCAGCATTTT.